The following is a T cell receptor (beta chain) sequence with its context. It lacks a known antigen. No base quality information exists; no much larger clone differs at one position. These data originate in a study of neurological immune-mediated disorders (dated by TCRdb to about 2019). Turning to the overall study: Peripheral blood TCR-beta repertoires from patients with HTLV-I-associated myelopathy (HAM/TSP), patients with multiple sclerosis, and healthy controls were compared in the study using UMI-based sequencing. Alongside PBMC samples, the set of about 100 TCR-beta libraries contained longitudinal samples, technical triplicates, and paired CD4+ and CD8+ T-cell subsets that had been sorted. Of the approximately 70 subjects in the cohort, around 15 were HAM/TSP patients, around 34 were multiple sclerosis patients, and some 20 were healthy controls. What the authors observed across the whole study: No identical CDR3 amino acid sequences were shared among expanded clones across subjects, suggesting private TCR-beta repertoires in all groups. TCR clonal expansion was highest in HAM/TSP patients and lowest in MS patients, with MS patients falling below even healthy controls.

The healthy controls were volunteers from blood banks in Maryland, USA. Libraries from unsorted PBMCs were made from 2 million PBMCs kept in RNAlater at -80 degrees C until RNA extraction. Peripheral blood underwent Ficoll-Hypaque density gradient centrifugation to isolate PBMCs, which were then cryopreserved in liquid nitrogen. The trim is 7 bases for V and 1 base for J, with a gap of 5 bases between the germline ends. Per the germline V gene, MDHEN is the CDR1 and SYDVKM is the CDR2. Including the terminal cysteine and phenylalanine, the CDR3 comprises 12 residues. Left in the record is the CDR3 DNA by itself, 36 bases read in frame from the first base. cDNA synthesis used template-switch 5'RACE with a primer carrying a 10-nucleotide random unique molecular identifier tagging each TCR transcript. Each sequencing run produced over 170 million TCR-beta sequences covering 15-18 subjects. The RNeasy kit was used for extraction of total RNA. Using the KAPA Real-time Library Amplification kit, TCR-beta VDJ regions were amplified with primers for the TCR constant region and the 5'RACE anchor. A first PCR added sample indexes and Illumina adaptors, after which a second PCR increased the library yield. After Ampure bead purification, the TCR product of roughly 650 bp was size-selected on a 2% E-gel SizeSelection system. Library quality was checked on a Bioanalyzer, concentration was measured with Qubit, and libraries were quantified with the Kapa Library Quantification kit before pooling. An Illumina HiSeq 2500 was used to sequence the libraries paired-end at 2 x 150 bp. To increase sequence diversity, about 24-32% phiX was spiked into each library pool. The authors processed their data as follows. Quality-filtered reads were processed with the UMI-based MiGEC pipeline, which removed over 80% of raw TCR sequences during error correction. VDJ genes were aligned to IMGT germline references, and clonotypes were defined by unique CDR3 amino acid sequence plus V-J genes. Clonal expansion, Shannon diversity, and CDR3 relatedness (CalcPairwiseDistances, ClusterSamples) were evaluated with VDJtools, and phylogenetic trees were built with CLCbio workbench. Expanded clones were defined as having at least 8 unique UMIs, based on coefficient-of-variation modelling across technical triplicates. The public reads were reprocessed in TCRdb via fastp at Q25 and MiXCR, keeping in-frame beta chains. When rows share a CDR3 protein, they turn into one entry using the most common DNA and genes. The V and J calls were determined by TCRdb, not by the authors. For this sample there are nearly 45,000 distinct CDR3 sequences; approximately 12% appear just once. The ten most abundant clones make up over 1% of the sample.

This receptor chain uses TRBV28 and TRBJ1-3; the D gene is not confidently resolved. Sequencing was carried out using PBMCs. The TCR sequence derives from a female donor in good health. The CDR3 region: CASNESGNTIYF. The nucleotide sequence is given as TGTGCCAGCAATGAGTCTGGAAACACCATATATTTT.